This T cell receptor beta chain emerged from a study of molecular identifiers for immune sequencing clone quantification. TCRdb ran MiXCR on the PCR reads and lists one entry per CDR3 protein. The table has approximately 90,000 distinct CDR3 sequences, 21% seen once. The CDR3 sequence is 16 residues long. V dropped 2 bases and J dropped 4; count of bases not matched to a gene: 4. In this sample, this clonotype turned up many times. The source of this sequence is a human donor in good health. Some libraries in this study had Jurkat cell RNA spiked in. The chain combines TRBV12-3 or TRBV12-4 with TRBJ2-3; TRBD2 agrees at 12 bases. The sequenced sample consisted of naive CD8+ T cells from blood, with Jurkat cell RNA spiked in. Subset of the sample: FACS-sorted CD8+CD4-CCR7+CD45RA+ naive T cells. The DNA of the CDR3 is TGTGCCAGCAGTTTAAAGGCTAGCGGGAGGGCAGATACGCAGTATTTT. Translation: CASSLKASGRADTQYF.